Each of the 32 T cell receptor beta chains below was sequenced from the same sample in a study of CD8+CD57+ T cells in acquired aplastic anemia. For CDR3 and TCR beta VDJ profiling, genomic DNA was the template used. TCRdb re-analysed the reads in MiXCR, keeping a single row per CDR3 protein. The repertoire has around 180,000 distinct CDR3 sequences, 45% to 60% of them found once; the top ten carry 10% to 15%. Whoever was chosen for sequencing had shown CD8+CD57+ cell expansion by flow cytometry. Sequencing used sorted CD4+, CD8+, or CD8+CD57+ T cells (not recorded which) from PBMCs. The receptors come from a human donor with aplastic anemia.

Concerning this clonotype: The junction and the germline gene differ at one end; a read error may be behind it. The J gene is TRBJ2-2, the V gene TRBV12-3 or TRBV12-4; TRBD1 matches 8 bases. This CDR3 is 15 amino acids long. The CDR3 DNA sequence: TGTGGCAGCAGATCCGGGACAGGCGACACCGGGGAGCTGTTTTTT. Protein product: CGSRSGTGDTGELFF.

The V gene is TRBV10-2, the J gene TRBJ1-5, with D maybe TRBD1 (5 bases). The CDR3 has 13 amino acids. V lost 2 bases, J lost 5 bases, and 7 bases lay in between. Germline V gene lookup returns CDR1 WSHSY and CDR2 SAAADI. DNA of the CDR3: TGCGCCAGCAGTGAGGACAGCTATCAGCCCCAGCATTTT. As protein: CASSEDSYQPQHF.

The gene calls are TRBV10-3 and TRBJ2-2; D is undetermined. Germline V gene data show CDR1 as ENHRY and CDR2 as SYGVKD. With 4 bases removed from V and 2 bases from J, the gap between germline ends came to 8 bases. The CDR3 spans 14 residues. The CDR3 sequence: CAISGQVNTGELFF. The CDR3 nucleotides are TGTGCCATCAGTGGCCAGGTTAACACCGGGGAGCTGTTTTTT.

As regards this clonotype: This could be a read error, since a much larger clone is one nucleotide away. This chain joins TRBV9 and TRBJ2-7, with 12 bases that match TRBD2. Germline CDR1 and CDR2: SGDLS and YYNGEE. The CDR3 has 15 amino acids. This CDR3 is CASSVTGTSGYERYF. The DNA for the CDR3 is TGTGCCAGCAGCGTAACCGGGACTAGCGGGTACGAGCGGTACTTC. Using reference TRBV9 and TRBJ2-7 for the parts outside the CDR3, the full variable domain is DSGVTQTPKHLITATGQRVTLRCSPRSGDLSVYWYQQSLDQGLQFLIQYYNGEERAKGNILERFSAQQFPDLHSELNLSSLELGDSALYFCASSVTGTSGYERYFGPGTRLTVT.

The chain combines TRBV7-9 with TRBJ2-5; possibly TRBD1 or TRBD2 for D (5 bases each). The CDR3 is 13 residues long. Germline CDR1 reads SEHNR; CDR2 reads FQNEAQ (reference sequence). V was trimmed by 8 bases and J by 3 bases, leaving 13 bases between them. CDR3 loop: CASGTPSEETQYF. The CDR3 DNA follows: TGTGCCAGCGGGACCCCCTCGGAAGAGACCCAGTACTTC. Variable domain in full (rest from reference TRBV7-9 and TRBJ2-5): DTGVSQNPRHKITKRGQNVTFRCDPISEHNRLYWYRQTLGQGPEFLTYFQNEAQLEKSRLLSDRFSAERPKGSFSTLEIQRTEQGDSAMYLCASGTPSEETQYFGPGTRLLVL.

V is TRBV25-1 and J is TRBJ1-1, with D tentatively TRBD1 (5 bases). The V gene lost 1 base and the J gene lost 1 base, with 10 bases spanning the gap. The CDR3 extends over 15 amino acids. Germline V gene sequence: CDR1 MGHDK, CDR2 SYGVNS. The CDR3 nucleotides read TGTGCCAGCAGTGAATGGGCAGGGTCGAACACTGAAGCTTTCTTT. Encoded protein: CASSEWAGSNTEAFF.

This chain links TRBV24-1 with TRBJ2-2; D ambiguous. V shed 9 bases and J shed 0 bases, with 7 bases lying between them. CDR3 length equals 13 residues. Germline V lookup: CDR1 KGHDR, CDR2 SFDVKD. The CDR3 spells CATFGANTGELFF. CDR3 DNA: TGTGCCACCTTTGGGGCGAACACCGGGGAGCTGTTTTTT.

As regards this clonotype: Just one base apart from a much larger clone, this may be a read error. The chain recombines TRBV4-1 with TRBJ2-3; no reliable D call. Trimming removed 3 bases from V and 4 bases from J, with 14 bases in between. Germline V gene data show CDR1 as MGHRA and CDR2 as YSYEKL. The CDR3 covers 15 residues. CDR3 DNA: TGCGCCAGCAGCCACCCCAGAGAGAGCGCAGATACGCAGTATTTT. Its protein is CASSHPRESADTQYF.

The sample holds one count of this clonotype. A read error may account for a junction end that differs from germline. The chain combines TRBV5-1 with TRBJ1-3; TRBD1 matches 9 bases. CDR1 SGHRS and CDR2 YFSETQ come from the germline V gene. This CDR3 is built from 13 residues. CDR3 amino acids: CASSPGQGNAIYF. The CDR3 nucleotides read TGCGCCAGCAGCCCGGGACAGGGAAACGCCATATATTTT.

The chain couples TRBV4-3 to TRBJ2-7; weak D call: TRBD1 (6 bases). CDR1 and CDR2 (germline): LGHNA, YSLEER. The CDR3 spans 14 residues. The V end was cut by 0 bases, the J end by 6 bases, with 12 bases between. CDR3 residues: CASSQDRGRGEQYF. For the CDR3, the DNA is TGCGCCAGCAGCCAAGATCGTGGCAGGGGCGAGCAGTACTTC.

Regarding this clonotype: Since no conserved phenylalanine or tryptophan closes the CDR3, a read error is the likely cause. Because the CDR3's place on the DNA is in doubt, the DNA is left out and the CDR3 is given as listed by TCRdb. The CDR3 loop is CSASPASASLVEGYTL. The V gene is TRBV20-1, the J gene TRBJ1-2; the D call TRBD1 from the table was never checked on the DNA. The CDR3 is 16 residues long, ends included. Germline CDR1 is DFQATT and CDR2 is SNEGSKA (reference sequence).

This clonotype showed up many times. The J gene is TRBJ2-1, the V gene TRBV19, with a tentative D call TRBD1 (6 bases). V was clipped by 4 bases and J by 1 base, with 14 bases between them. Germline V gives CDR1 LNHDA, CDR2 SQIVND (reference sequence). The CDR3 is 16 amino acids. The CDR3, as DNA: TGTGCCAGTAGTAAACCCGAGCAGGGGTCCTACAATGAGCAGTTCTTC. Protein product: CASSKPEQGSYNEQFF.

The chain recombines TRBV25-1 with TRBJ1-1, with 7 bases identical to TRBD1. Germline V CDR1 and CDR2: MGHDK, SYGVNS. J gave up 4 bases and V 1 base, and 6 bases lay outside the gene matches. CDR3 size: 15 residues. CDR3 DNA sequence: TGTGCCAGCAGTGAATTACAGGGGATGGGCACTGAAGCTTTCTTT. It codes for CASSELQGMGTEAFF.

Only a few counts were recorded for this clonotype. The CDR3 spells CASSADGGEAFF. The CDR3 DNA sequence: TGTGCCAGCAGCGCCGACGGCGGTGAAGCTTTCTTT. The genes are TRBV7-8 and TRBJ1-1, with D unresolved. Trimming took off 5 bases at V and 7 bases at J, with 11 bases between the two ends. This CDR3 is built from 12 residues. CDR1 is SGHVS, CDR2 FQNEAQ, per germline.

DNA for the CDR3: TGTGCCAGTAGCTCCACGTCGGGCGATGGCTACACCTTC. Encoded protein: CASSSTSGDGYTF. V is TRBV19 and J is TRBJ1-2; no definite D call. CDR1 is LNHDA, CDR2 SQIVND, per germline (reference sequence). The CDR3 runs 13 residues. V lost 6 bases and J lost 6, with 14 bases in between.

The chain employs TRBV29-1 and TRBJ1-3; 8 bases are shared with TRBD1. The germline V gene has CDR1 SQVTM and CDR2 ANQGSEA. With 4 bases clipped from V and 8 bases from J, the junction kept 7 bases outside the gene matches. The length of the CDR3 is 13 residues. CDR3 sequence reads: CSVVDREAYTIYF. The CDR3 nucleotides are TGCAGCGTTGTGGACAGGGAGGCATACACCATATATTTT.

This chain links TRBV12-3 or TRBV12-4 with TRBJ1-4; no clear D gene. CDR3 length: 14 residues. Trimming left V 5 bases short and J 10 bases short, with 17 bases between. CDR3 sequence (DNA): TGTGCCAGCAGTAGGACGGCCCGCCAAGGAAAACTGTTTTTT. Its protein is CASSRTARQGKLFF.

In its sample, this clonotype was seen many times. This sequence joins TRBV14 and TRBJ1-2; D may be TRBD1 (6 bases). The V and J ends lost 4 bases and 4 bases respectively, with 10 bases between them. Germline loops: CDR1 SGHDN, CDR2 FVKESK. CDR3 length: 13 residues. The CDR3 region has the DNA TGTGCCAGCAGCCCAGGGGTTAGCTATGGCTACACCTTC. This translates into CASSPGVSYGYTF.

In its sample, this clonotype was seen many times. The V and J genes are TRBV3-1 and TRBJ1-6, with a possible D match to TRBD1 (6 bases). The V end lost 10 bases, the J end lost 10 bases, and 17 bases lay between the germline ends. Germline CDR1 and CDR2: LGHDT and YNNKEL (reference sequence). The CDR3 is 13 amino acids. The CDR3 region is CATQGGGRSPLHF. Here the CDR3 DNA reads TGTGCCACACAGGGTGGGGGTAGATCACCCCTCCACTTT.

This chain connects TRBV29-1 to TRBJ1-5; 8 bases fit TRBD1. Germline V gene lookup returns CDR1 SQVTM and CDR2 ANQGSEA. This CDR3 comprises 14 residues. The junction had 11 bases not matched to a gene; V was cut back by 6 bases and J by 7 bases. CDR3 nucleotides: TGCAGCGTATCGGGTCAGGGGGCTGGACAGCCCCAGCATTTT. Its protein product is CSVSGQGAGQPQHF.

The chain joins TRBV9 to TRBJ1-5; 7 bases align to TRBD1. V lost 4 bases and J lost 4; bases outside the gene matches: 5. This CDR3 contains 14 residues. Germline V gives CDR1 SGDLS, CDR2 YYNGEE. The CDR3 loop reads CASSIGTVNQPQHF. CDR3 coding DNA: TGTGCCAGCAGCATCGGGACAGTGAATCAGCCCCAGCATTTT.

This chain links TRBV29-1 with TRBJ1-2, with 10 nucleotides matching TRBD1. The CDR3 has 16 residues. The germline gives CDR1 SQVTM, CDR2 ANQGSEA. Here the CDR3 reads CRDSREDRGEPGGYTF. CDR3 DNA: TGCAGAGATAGCCGAGAGGACAGGGGGGAACCTGGTGGCTACACCTTC.

This sequence joins TRBV7-2 and TRBJ2-7, with 7 bases identical to TRBD1. V shed 2 bases and J 2 bases; nucleotides not matched to a gene: 6. The CDR3 is 15 residues long. Germline V gives CDR1 SGHTA, CDR2 FQGNSA. CDR3 in DNA: TGTGCCAGCAGCTTAAGTTGGGACAGTACCTACGAGCAGTACTTC. Translated, it gives CASSLSWDSTYEQYF. Full variable domain (missing parts from reference TRBV7-2 and TRBJ2-7): GAGVSQSPSNKVTEKGKDVELRCDPISGHTALYWYRQSLGQGLEFLIYFQGNSAPDKSGLPSDRFSAERTGGSVSTLTIQRTQQEDSAVYLCASSLSWDSTYEQYFGPGTRLTVT.

This clonotype was counted only a few times. The CDR3, as DNA: TGTGCCAGTAGTTTAACAGGGGGCCCCCACGAGCAGTACTTC. Amino acids: CASSLTGGPHEQYF. The chain carries TRBV19 and TRBJ2-7; 9 nucleotides agree with TRBD1. The CDR3 sequence is 14 residues long. From germline, CDR1 is LNHDA and CDR2 SQIVND (reference sequence). J was trimmed by 5 bases and V by 5 bases; bases with no gene match: 7.

This clonotype was picked up many times. V and J are TRBV19 and TRBJ2-7; 10 nucleotides align to TRBD2. The V segment lost 9 bases and the J segment 0 bases; nucleotides outside the gene matches: 5. The CDR3 loop spans 14 amino acids. In germline, CDR1 is LNHDA, CDR2 SQIVND (reference sequence). The CDR3 region has the DNA TGTGCCAGAAGGGGGACTAGCGACTCCTACGAGCAGTACTTC. It translates to CARRGTSDSYEQYF.

The chain carries TRBV19 and TRBJ2-7; D is unresolved. The V and J ends lost 5 bases and 0 bases respectively, with 11 bases between them. Germline CDR1 is LNHDA and CDR2 is SQIVND (reference sequence). The CDR3 is 14 residues long. CDR3 bases: TGTGCCAGTAGTCGAAAGTTCACCTCCTACGAGCAGTACTTC. It is translated as CASSRKFTSYEQYF.

The chain links TRBV2 to TRBJ1-3; 7 bases line up with TRBD1. J gave up 8 bases and V 6 bases, and 7 bases lay outside the gene matches. This CDR3 has 13 amino acids. CDR1 is SNHLY and CDR2 is FYNNEI in the germline V gene. CDR3 sequence (DNA): TGTGCCAGCAGCCTCGGCCAGGGGGACACCATATATTTT. It specifies CASSLGQGDTIYF.

The rearrangement links TRBV6-1 to TRBJ1-5; D uncertain. V was trimmed by 0 bases and J by 0 bases, leaving 15 bases between them. Germline assignment: CDR1 MNHNS and CDR2 SASEGT. The CDR3 is 18 residues long. The CDR3 sequence is CASSEAHRRPYSNQPQHF. The CDR3 region has the DNA TGTGCCAGCAGTGAAGCCCACCGACGGCCCTATAGCAATCAGCCCCAGCATTTT.

This clonotype appeared many times. The V and J genes are TRBV4-2 and TRBJ1-6; 9 nucleotides align to TRBD1. With V trimmed by 2 bases and J by 0 bases, 5 bases remained unmatched. CDR3 length: 18 residues. Germline V gene lookup returns CDR1 LGHNA and CDR2 YNFKEQ. CDR3 nucleotide sequence: TGTGCCAGCAGCCAAAGGACAGGGGTGAGCTCCTATAATTCACCCCTCCACTTT. Encoded protein: CASSQRTGVSSYNSPLHF.

This clonotype was seen only once. This chain joins TRBV7-3 and TRBJ2-1; the match to TRBD2 covers 15 bases. The V gene end was trimmed by 5 bases and the J gene end by 7 bases; junction bases not matched to a gene: 6. Germline CDR1 and CDR2: SGHTA and FQGTGA. The CDR3 is 16 residues long. CDR3 sequence: CASSRGTSGGYNEQFF. As DNA, the CDR3 is TGTGCCAGCAGCCGTGGGACTAGCGGGGGGTATAATGAGCAGTTCTTC.

As concerns this clonotype: A much larger clone is a single base away; this may be a read error. CDR3 residues: CASSLGTDSFYEQYF. CDR3 sequence (DNA): TGTGCCAGCAGCTTAGGGACAGACTCATTCTACGAGCAGTACTTC. The rearrangement joins TRBV7-3 to TRBJ2-7, with 7 bases identical to TRBD1. From germline, CDR1 is SGHTA and CDR2 FQGTGA. V shed 2 bases and J 3 bases; nucleotides not matched to a gene: 7. The CDR3 is 15 amino acids.

This clonotype was detected a few times. This chain uses TRBV25-1 with TRBJ1-3, with D unclear. The CDR3 runs to 14 residues. The germline CDR1 and CDR2 sequences are MGHDK and SYGVNS. Between the trimmed V and J ends, which lost 3 bases and 2 bases, there was a span of 8 bases. The CDR3 loop is CASSDGRTGNTIYF. CDR3 sequence (DNA): TGTGCCAGCAGTGACGGGCGAACTGGAAACACCATATATTTT. Variable domain in full (rest from reference TRBV25-1 and TRBJ1-3): EADIYQTPRYLVIGTGKKITLECSQTMGHDKMYWYQQDPGMELHLIHYSYGVNSTEKGDLSSESTVSRIRTEHFPLTLESARPSHTSQYLCASSDGRTGNTIYFGEGSWLTVV.